The 14 T cell receptor beta chains below all came from one sample that was sequenced in a study of Graves' ophthalmopathy and Graves' hyperthyroidism (dated by TCRdb to 2017 to 2018). This sample was sequenced with an Illumina HiSeq 2000. TCR beta CDR3 regions were amplified from RNA transcripts for repertoire sequencing. A first-round RT-PCR used HTBI primers with the Qiagen OneStep RT-PCR kit, followed by a second-round multiplex PCR, size selection and purification. The raw public data were reprocessed by TCRdb itself: fastp quality trimming at Q25, MiXCR clonotype calling, in-frame beta chains only. Each entry merges the rows of one CDR3 protein and shows their most common DNA and genes. The sample table shows around 600,000 distinct CDR3 sequences, and about 38% are seen once. Of the sample, 3% to 4% falls within the top ten clones. The specimen was peripheral blood. Source of these receptors: an adult man with Graves' ophthalmopathy.

The V gene is TRBV5-1, the J gene TRBJ2-5, with 8 bases that match TRBD2. CDR3 length: 19 residues. Losses at the gene ends were 0 bases for V and 0 bases for J; bases not matched to a gene: 13. The germline CDR1 and CDR2 sequences are SGHRS and YFSETQ. CDR3 in amino acids: CASSLGILTSGLYQETQYF. DNA of the CDR3: TGCGCCAGCAGCTTGGGTATCCTAACTAGCGGCTTATACCAAGAGACCCAGTACTTC.

This clonotype was detected many times. This chain connects TRBV2 to TRBJ2-7; no definite D call. This CDR3 contains 13 residues. Germline CDR1 and CDR2: SNHLY and FYNNEI. The V and J ends lost 3 bases and 0 bases respectively, with 6 bases between them. The CDR3 nucleotides are TGTGCCAGCAGTGAGTGGAGCTCCTACGAGCAGTACTTC. It translates to CASSEWSSYEQYF.

This clonotype was observed at least ten times. The rearrangement uses TRBV7-2 and TRBJ2-7, with a possible D match to TRBD2 (5 bases). The CDR3 is made up of 13 amino acids. In germline, CDR1 is SGHTA, CDR2 FQGNSA. V lost 5 bases, J lost 3 bases, and 11 bases lay in between. The CDR3 DNA is TGTGCCAGCAGCCCGAGGGCGGTCTACGAGCAGTACTTC. Amino acids: CASSPRAVYEQYF.

This clonotype was recorded only once. The V gene is TRBV7-2, the J gene TRBJ1-6, with a weak D call TRBD1 (5 bases). There are 15 residues in the CDR3. V dropped 0 bases and J dropped 7 bases, with 10 bases sitting between them. Germline CDR1 is SGHTA and CDR2 is FQGNSA. The CDR3 loop reads CASSLAGLTNSPLHF. CDR3 coding DNA: TGTGCCAGCAGCTTAGCGGGACTGACAAATTCACCCCTCCACTTT.

As to this clonotype: A single base separates this from a much larger clone, so it may be a read error. This sequence joins TRBV2 and TRBJ2-7; perhaps TRBD1 as D (5 bases). The germline gives CDR1 SNHLY, CDR2 FYNNEI. CDR3 size: 13 residues. CDR3 in DNA: TGTGCCAGCAAAAGGGGTACGACCTACGAGCAGCACTTC. Protein sequence: CASKRGTTYEQHF.

This clonotype occurred many times. This chain joins TRBV19 and TRBJ1-4; D might be TRBD1 (5 bases). V lost 5 bases to trimming and J lost 4 bases, with 20 bases between them. The V gene's germline CDR1 is LNHDA and CDR2 SQIVND (reference sequence). The CDR3 runs 17 residues. CDR3 coding DNA: TGTGCCAGTAGTGCCACCGGGACTCCGCCCGATAATGAAAAACTGTTTTTT. Its translation is CASSATGTPPDNEKLFF.

Many counts were recorded for this clonotype. V is TRBV7-2 and J is TRBJ2-7, with unresolved D. There are 14 residues in the CDR3. Trimming took off 4 bases at V and 5 bases at J, with 15 bases between the two ends. Germline V lookup: CDR1 SGHTA, CDR2 FQGNSA. The CDR3 spells CASSSNRAANEQYF. The CDR3, as DNA: TGTGCCAGCAGCTCTAACCGGGCCGCCAACGAGCAGTACTTC.

This clonotype was observed many times. The genes are TRBV7-7 and TRBJ2-5; 9 nucleotides agree with TRBD1. J gave up 2 bases and V 5 bases, and 9 bases lay outside the gene matches. The CDR3 consists of 16 residues. CDR1 SSHAT and CDR2 FNYEAQ come from the germline V gene (reference sequence). The CDR3 bases are TGTGCCAGCAGCCTCCTAGGGACAGGGAGTCAAGAGACCCAGTACTTC. Protein: CASSLLGTGSQETQYF.

This clonotype appeared many times. V usage is TRBV6-2 or TRBV6-3 and J usage is TRBJ1-6; D not resolved. CDR3 length equals 12 residues. From germline, CDR1 is MNHEY and CDR2 SVGEGT. The V end lost 5 bases, the J end lost 10 bases, and 9 bases lay between the germline ends. CDR3 DNA: TGTGCCAGCAGTAAATCAACCTCACCCCTCCACTTT. Residues: CASSKSTSPLHF.

The sample holds many counts of this clonotype. The gene calls are TRBV7-2 and TRBJ1-6, with 9 bases that match TRBD1. Germline V gives CDR1 SGHTA, CDR2 FQGNSA. This CDR3 region has 15 residues. Trimming removed 5 bases from V and 7 bases from J; junction bases left unmatched: 6. The CDR3 DNA follows: TGTGCCAGCAGCCGGACAGGGGCGGGGAATTCACCCCTCCACTTT. Amino acids: CASSRTGAGNSPLHF.

This clonotype showed up just a few times. The rearrangement links TRBV20-1 to TRBJ2-7; D unresolved. Trimming pared 3 bases from V and 3 bases from J, leaving 21 bases between. The germline CDR1 and CDR2 sequences are DFQATT and SNEGSKA (reference sequence). This CDR3 spans 16 amino acids. The CDR3 coding sequence is TGCAGTGCTAGCCGTCAAGACGTGCCTCTCAACTACGAGCAGTACTTC. Its protein product is CSASRQDVPLNYEQYF.

In this sample, this clonotype turned up many times. This chain connects TRBV25-1 to TRBJ1-1, with a tentative D call TRBD1 (6 bases). The CDR3 totals 14 residues. From germline, CDR1 is MGHDK and CDR2 SYGVNS. Deletions cut 3 bases from V and 1 base from J, with 9 bases between. The CDR3 protein is CASSDVQGNTEAFF. In nucleotides, the CDR3 is TGTGCCAGCAGTGACGTACAGGGGAACACTGAAGCTTTCTTT.

CDR3 DNA sequence: TGTGCCAGCAGCCCCCGGGCGATATCTCCGGAAGCTTTCTTT. This translates into CASSPRAISPEAFF. This chain links TRBV9 with TRBJ1-1; D is undetermined. The CDR3 has 14 residues. V shed 4 bases and J shed 8 bases, with 18 bases lying between them. The germline V gene encodes CDR1 SGDLS and CDR2 YYNGEE.

The chain uses TRBV29-1 and TRBJ1-1; 9 bases agree with TRBD1. The CDR3 spans 13 residues. The germline CDR1 and CDR2 sequences are SQVTM and ANQGSEA. The J segment lost 6 bases and the V segment lost 6 bases, leaving 8 bases of the junction unmatched. The CDR3 bases are TGCAGCGTGATGAACAGGGGGCACGCTGAAGCTTTCTTT. Encoded protein: CSVMNRGHAEAFF.